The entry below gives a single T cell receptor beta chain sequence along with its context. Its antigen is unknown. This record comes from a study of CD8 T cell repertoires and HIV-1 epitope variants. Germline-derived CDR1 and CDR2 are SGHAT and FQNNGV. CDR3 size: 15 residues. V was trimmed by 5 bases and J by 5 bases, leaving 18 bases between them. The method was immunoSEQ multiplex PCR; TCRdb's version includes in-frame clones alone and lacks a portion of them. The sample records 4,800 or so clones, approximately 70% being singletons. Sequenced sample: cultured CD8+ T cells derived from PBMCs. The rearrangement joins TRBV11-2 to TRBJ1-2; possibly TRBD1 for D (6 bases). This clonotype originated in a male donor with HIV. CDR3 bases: TGTGCCAGCAGCCCTCCAGGGGTTCAAACTTATGGCTACACCTTC. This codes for CASSPPGVQTYGYTF.